This section outlines one T cell receptor beta chain sequence together with its context. Antigen specificity is unknown. Relative to the germline gene, one junction end is altered; a read error may explain this. This sample stems from a study of CD8+CD57+ T cells in acquired aplastic anemia. Study-level background: Healthy donors gave roughly 9.9 million reads on average for CD4+ cells.

Study-wide findings and caveats: Between patients and controls, CD8+ Simpson's diversity did not vary significantly.

TCR beta VDJ and CDR3 were profiled, and genomic DNA was the template. MiXCR, applied by TCRdb to the reads, yields one record per CDR3 protein. This table holds approximately 380,000 distinct CDR3 sequences, around 68% found once. The CDR3 runs 14 residues. Per germline, CDR1 SGDLS and CDR2 YYNGEE. The TCR comes from a human donor in good health, serving as a control. The chain employs TRBV9 and TRBJ2-7, with 7 bases identical to TRBD1. Sequenced material: sorted CD4+, CD8+, or CD8+CD57+ T cells (not recorded which) from PBMCs. The DNA for the CDR3 is TGCGCCAGCAGCGTGGAGGACAGGTGCTACGAGCAGTACTTC. Translating it yields CASSVEDRCYEQYF. Full variable domain (rest looked up from reference TRBV9 and TRBJ2-7): DSGVTQTPKHLITATGQRVTLRCSPRSGDLSVYWYQQSLDQGLQFLIQYYNGEERAKGNILERFSAQQFPDLHSELNLSSLELGDSALYFCASSVEDRCYEQYFGPGTRLTVT.